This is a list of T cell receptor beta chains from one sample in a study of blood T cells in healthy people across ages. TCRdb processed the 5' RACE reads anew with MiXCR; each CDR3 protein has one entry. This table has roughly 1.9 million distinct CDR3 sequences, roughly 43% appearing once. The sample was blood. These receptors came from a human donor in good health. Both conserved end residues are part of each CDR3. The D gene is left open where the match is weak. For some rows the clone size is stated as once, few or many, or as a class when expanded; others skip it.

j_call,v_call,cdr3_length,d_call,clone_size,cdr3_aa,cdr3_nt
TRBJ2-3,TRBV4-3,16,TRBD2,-,CASSQDLAGGRDTQYF,TGCGCCAGCAGCCAAGACTTGGCGGGGGGTCGAGATACGCAGTATTTT
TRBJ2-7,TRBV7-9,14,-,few,CASSPPEVGYEQYF,TGTGCCAGCAGCCCTCCGGAGGTAGGATACGAGCAGTACTTC
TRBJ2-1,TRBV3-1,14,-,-,CASSRVPPGNEQFF,TGTGCCAGCAGCCGCGTCCCCCCAGGGAATGAGCAGTTCTTC
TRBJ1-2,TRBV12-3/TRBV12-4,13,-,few,CASSKQAGRGYTF,TGTGCCAGCAGTAAACAGGCGGGGAGGGGCTACACCTTC
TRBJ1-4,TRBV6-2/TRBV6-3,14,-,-,CASSPFGQDEKLFF,TGTGCCAGCAGTCCCTTTGGGCAGGACGAAAAACTGTTTTTT
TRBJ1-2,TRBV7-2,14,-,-,CASSGSGDIYGYTF,TGTGCCAGCAGCGGCTCGGGGGATATCTACGGCTACACCTTC
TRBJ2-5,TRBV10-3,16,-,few,CAISESSAGVGETQYF,TGTGCCATCAGTGAGTCCTCCGCCGGAGTTGGTGAGACCCAGTACTTC
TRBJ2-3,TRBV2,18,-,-,CASSEPAQGLLLTDTQYF,TGTGCCAGCAGTGAGCCCGCCCAGGGACTCCTACTCACAGATACGCAGTATTTT
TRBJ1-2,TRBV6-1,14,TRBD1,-,CASSEAYRTGVSTF,TGTGCCAGCAGTGAAGCCTACAGGACAGGCGTTTCAACCTTC
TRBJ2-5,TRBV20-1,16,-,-,CSAQGGVRDLWETQYF,TGCAGTGCTCAGGGTGGGGTCAGGGACTTGTGGGAGACCCAGTACTTC
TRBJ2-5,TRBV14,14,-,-,CASSPLDGGETQYF,TGTGCCAGCAGCCCTCTAGATGGAGGCGAGACCCAGTACTTC
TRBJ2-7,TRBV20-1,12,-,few,CSALGGPIEQYF,TGCAGTGCGCTCGGGGGTCCCATCGAGCAGTACTTC
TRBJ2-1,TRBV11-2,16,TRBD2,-,CASSARLAGPYNEQFF,TGTGCCAGCAGCGCCCGTCTAGCGGGGCCCTACAATGAGCAGTTCTTC
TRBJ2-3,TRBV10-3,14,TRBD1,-,CAILRDRGSDTQYF,TGTGCCATACTCCGGGACAGGGGGTCAGATACGCAGTATTTT
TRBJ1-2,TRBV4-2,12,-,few,CASSRDDYGYTF,TGTGCCAGCAGCCGAGATGACTATGGCTACACCTTC
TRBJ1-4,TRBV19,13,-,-,CASSLTTNEKLFF,TGTGCCAGTAGTCTAACAACTAATGAAAAACTGTTTTTT
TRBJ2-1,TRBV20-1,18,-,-,CSARDSSPTERSYNEQFF,TGCAGTGCTAGAGATAGTAGCCCCACAGAGAGGTCCTACAATGAGCAGTTCTTC
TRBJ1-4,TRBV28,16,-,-,CASSFITSPGDEKLFF,TGTGCCAGCAGTTTTATCACATCTCCCGGGGATGAAAAACTGTTTTTT
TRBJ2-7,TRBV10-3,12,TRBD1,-,CAIRPTGGEQYF,TGTGCCATCAGGCCCACAGGGGGCGAGCAGTACTTC
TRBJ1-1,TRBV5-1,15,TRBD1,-,CASSLNGQGLTEAFF,TGCGCCAGCAGCTTAAACGGACAGGGACTGACTGAAGCTTTCTTT
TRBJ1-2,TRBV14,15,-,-,CAGSQLRDTFYGYTF,TGTGCCGGCAGCCAGCTACGGGACACCTTCTATGGCTACACCTTC
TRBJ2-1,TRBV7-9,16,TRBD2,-,CVSGVASGGANNEQFF,TGTGTCAGCGGCGTAGCTAGCGGGGGGGCAAACAATGAGCAGTTCTTC
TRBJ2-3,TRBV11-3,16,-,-,CASSFRPIDGGDTQYF,TGTGCCAGCAGCTTTCGCCCCATAGACGGAGGAGATACGCAGTATTTT
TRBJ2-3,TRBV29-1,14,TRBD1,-,CSADREPSTGTQYF,TGCAGCGCTGACAGGGAGCCTTCAACAGGTACGCAGTATTTT
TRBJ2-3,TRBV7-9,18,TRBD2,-,CASSLTLSLAGDTDTQYF,TGTGCCAGCAGCTTAACACTGTCACTAGCGGGGGACACAGATACGCAGTATTTT